This passage covers 19 T cell receptor beta chains from one sample sequenced in a study of long-term antiretroviral therapy in people with HIV. The assay, immunoSEQ v3.0, was run at survey level. TCRdb's table, derived via immunoSEQ multiplex PCR, lists solely in-frame clones and lacks some. Of tens of thousands of clones in the sample, around 80% were seen once. The sequenced sample was unsorted PBMCs, obtained 0.3 years after starting antiretroviral therapy. The receptor source for this set is a man aged 45-60 years with HIV.

The V and J genes are TRBV4-3 and TRBJ1-4; tentative D call: TRBD1 (6 bases). The V end was cut by 7 bases, the J end by 6 bases, with 30 bases between. Germline CDR1 reads LGHNA; CDR2 reads YSLEER. The CDR3 runs 19 residues. The CDR3 DNA reads as TGCGCCAGCACCCGAACGCGTTTATACAGGGTTGACGTTTATGAAAAACTGTTTTTT. Translation gives CASTRTRLYRVDVYEKLFF.

The chain carries TRBV27 and TRBJ1-4; D not resolved. Germline CDR1 is MNHEY and CDR2 is SMNVEV (reference sequence). V was pared by 5 bases and J by 7 bases, with 11 bases between. This CDR3 contains 13 residues. The CDR3 loop reads CASSTLRGEKLFF. The CDR3 DNA follows: TGTGCCAGCAGTACCTTGCGCGGTGAAAAACTGTTTTTT.

This sequence joins TRBV5-1 and TRBJ1-6, with 9 bases aligning to TRBD1. This CDR3 is built from 15 residues. Germline CDR1 and CDR2: SGHRS and YFSETQ. The trim removed 5 bases at V and 7 bases at J, leaving 7 bases unmatched. This chain's CDR3 is CASSQQGARNSPLHF. In DNA, the CDR3 is TGCGCCAGCAGTCAACAGGGGGCGCGCAATTCACCCCTCCACTTT. The full variable domain, rest sourced from reference TRBV5-1 and TRBJ1-6, is KAGVTQTPRYLIKTRGQQVTLSCSPISGHRSVSWYQQTPGQGLQFLFEYFSETQRNKGNFPGRFSGRQFSNSRSEMNVSTLELGDSALYLCASSQQGARNSPLHFGNGTRLTVT.

This clone was seen a handful of times. The chain recombines TRBV9 with TRBJ1-2; D perhaps matches TRBD1 (5 bases). The CDR3 sequence is 16 residues long. The germline V gene has CDR1 SGDLS and CDR2 YYNGEE. V lost 3 bases and J lost 0, with 15 bases in between. The CDR3 nucleotides read TGTGCCAGCAGCGAGAGTTGGGGGACCGCTAACTATGGCTACACCTTC. Protein product: CASSESWGTANYGYTF.

The rearrangement uses TRBV6-5 and TRBJ2-2, with TRBD1 identical over 7 bases. Germline V gives CDR1 MNHEY, CDR2 SVGAGI. V gave up 8 bases and J gave up 3 bases; unmatched junction bases: 9. The CDR3 covers 15 residues. This chain's CDR3 is CASARFTGDTGELFF. CDR3 in DNA: TGTGCCAGCGCCAGATTTACAGGGGACACCGGGGAGCTGTTTTTT.

The chain has TRBV5-1 and TRBJ1-5; a possible D gene is TRBD1 (5 bases). Trimming stripped 3 bases from V and 5 bases from J, with 15 bases between. Germline V lookup: CDR1 SGHRS, CDR2 YFSETQ. CDR3 length: 15 residues. The CDR3 loop is CASSSSGGYDQPQHF. CDR3 coding DNA: TGCGCCAGCAGCTCCTCGGGGGGTTACGATCAGCCCCAGCATTTT. The full variable domain, with the rest looked up from reference TRBV5-1 and TRBJ1-5, is KAGVTQTPRYLIKTRGQQVTLSCSPISGHRSVSWYQQTPGQGLQFLFEYFSETQRNKGNFPGRFSGRQFSNSRSEMNVSTLELGDSALYLCASSSSGGYDQPQHFGDGTRLSIL.

The chain recombines TRBV5-1 with TRBJ2-2; the match to TRBD1 covers 11 bases. This CDR3 comprises 15 residues. The junction had 6 bases not matched to a gene; V was cut back by 5 bases and J by 6 bases. Germline V gene lookup returns CDR1 SGHRS and CDR2 YFSETQ. DNA of the CDR3: TGCGCCAGCAGGAAGGGGACAGGGGGTCCCGGGGAGCTGTTTTTT. Translated, it gives CASRKGTGGPGELFF.

The chain is built from TRBV7-2 and TRBJ2-4; D tentatively fits TRBD1 or TRBD2 (7 bases each). Trimming cost V 5 bases and J 1 base, with 12 bases left between them. Germline V lookup: CDR1 SGHTA, CDR2 FQGNSA. This CDR3 is 15 amino acids long. In DNA form, the CDR3 reads TGTGCCAGCAGCGCCCAGGGGGGGGCCAAAAACATTCAGTACTTC. It codes for CASSAQGGAKNIQYF.

V usage is TRBV7-9 and J usage is TRBJ1-5, with 9 bases fitting TRBD1. The CDR3 extends over 18 amino acids. V shed 2 bases and J 2 bases; nucleotides not matched to a gene: 10. CDR1 and CDR2 from the germline V gene are SEHNR and FQNEAQ (reference sequence). The CDR3 bases are TGTGCCAGCAGCTTAACAACAGGGGGCGCGTTGGGCAATCAGCCCCAGCATTTT. It is translated as CASSLTTGGALGNQPQHF.

The chain combines TRBV30 with TRBJ1-5; possibly TRBD1 for D (5 bases). There are 14 residues in the CDR3. Germline V lookup: CDR1 GTSNPN, CDR2 SVGIG (reference sequence). The V gene lost 2 bases and the J gene lost 1 base, with 9 bases spanning the gap. CDR3 DNA: TGTGCCTGGAGTCCAGGGCGAAGCAATCAGCCCCAGCATTTT. It codes for CAWSPGRSNQPQHF. The full variable domain, with the rest looked up from reference TRBV30 and TRBJ1-5, is SQTIHQWPATLVQPVGSPLSLECTVEGTSNPNLYWYRQAAGRGLQLLFYSVGIGQISSEVPQNLSASRPQDRQFILSSKKLLLSDSGFYLCAWSPGRSNQPQHFGDGTRLSIL.

The gene calls are TRBV2 and TRBJ2-3; D is uncertain. The CDR3 is made up of 18 amino acids. Per the germline V gene, CDR1 is SNHLY and CDR2 is FYNNEI. V lost 7 bases, J lost 2 bases, and 25 bases lay in between. The CDR3 reads CASIIGYRGSLVTDTQYF. CDR3 DNA sequence: TGTGCCAGCATCATAGGCTACCGCGGTTCGCTGGTCACAGATACGCAGTATTTT.

V and J are TRBV28 and TRBJ1-2; D is perhaps TRBD1 (5 bases). Per germline, CDR1 MDHEN and CDR2 SYDVKM. CDR3 size: 15 residues. Trimming cost V 6 bases and J 4 bases, with 18 bases left between them. The CDR3 bases are TGTGCCAGCAGCCCCGTTGAGAGGGACTCCTATGGCTACACCTTC. Its protein is CASSPVERDSYGYTF.

The chain uses TRBV28 and TRBJ1-5; 7 nucleotides match TRBD1. This CDR3 has 14 amino acids. The germline V gene has CDR1 MDHEN and CDR2 SYDVKM. Germline trimming cut 4 bases from V and 5 bases from J; bases unmatched to any gene: 5. CDR3 protein: CASSYRDSYQPQHF. CDR3 nucleotide sequence: TGTGCCAGCAGTTACCGGGACAGTTATCAGCCCCAGCATTTT.

The chain has TRBV7-9 and TRBJ2-1, with D perhaps matching TRBD1 or TRBD2 (5 bases each). Germline V lookup: CDR1 SEHNR, CDR2 FQNEAQ (reference sequence). CDR3 size: 12 residues. V dropped 7 bases and J dropped 7 bases, with 11 bases sitting between them. DNA for the CDR3: TGTGCCAGCAACTGGGGGTCGAATGAGCAGTTCTTC. Translated: CASNWGSNEQFF.

The sample holds a few counts of this clone. The chain joins TRBV6-1 to TRBJ1-5; D uncertain. CDR1 and CDR2 (germline): MNHNS, SASEGT. The CDR3 extends over 15 amino acids. The ends were cut back, 1 base at V and 5 bases at J, with 12 bases in the middle. The CDR3, as DNA: TGTGCCAGCAGTGAAGGTCAGGAGCTTCATCAGCCCCAGCATTTT. It specifies CASSEGQELHQPQHF.

The genes are TRBV30 and TRBJ1-6, with a weak D call TRBD1 (5 bases). Germline V lookup: CDR1 GTSNPN, CDR2 SVGIG (reference sequence). The CDR3 is 13 residues long. V was cut by 2 bases and J by 7 bases, with 9 bases left in between. The CDR3 protein is CAWSRGQNSPLHF. The CDR3 nucleotides are TGTGCCTGGAGTCGTGGACAAAATTCACCCCTCCACTTT.

The chain has TRBV5-1 and TRBJ2-7; 11 bases agree with TRBD2. Germline CDR1 reads SGHRS; CDR2 reads YFSETQ. This CDR3 spans 18 amino acids. V gave up 4 bases and J gave up 6 bases; unmatched junction bases: 18. The CDR3 loop reads CASSQLFFLAGGNFEQYF. CDR3 nucleotides: TGCGCCAGCAGCCAGCTTTTCTTTCTAGCGGGAGGTAACTTCGAGCAGTACTTC.

The chain employs TRBV7-8 and TRBJ2-1, with 9 positions matching TRBD2. In germline, CDR1 is SGHVS, CDR2 FQNEAQ. The junction had 15 bases not matched to a gene; V was cut back by 5 bases and J by 4 bases. The CDR3 sequence is 18 residues long. CDR3 sequence (DNA): TGTGCCAGCAGCCTAGAATCCAACCCGGGACTAGCTTACAATGAGCAGTTCTTC. It specifies CASSLESNPGLAYNEQFF.

A few counts support this clone. The V call is TRBV28, the J call TRBJ1-5; D gene uncertain. The CDR3 spans 17 residues. Trimming cost V 7 bases and J 7 bases, with 26 bases left between them. Per germline, CDR1 MDHEN and CDR2 SYDVKM. As DNA, the CDR3 is TGTGCCAGCAAAGCCCGGTTTGGCCAGTCCCGCCAACAGCCCCAGCATTTT. It translates to CASKARFGQSRQQPQHF.